The rows below give T cell receptor beta chains drawn from one sample of a study of CD8+CD57+ T cells in acquired aplastic anemia. MiXCR, applied by TCRdb to the reads, yields one record per CDR3 protein. The sample holds approximately 100,000 distinct CDR3 sequences; around two thirds are singletons and the top ten take 65%. Sample: sorted CD4+, CD8+, or CD8+CD57+ T cells (not recorded which) from PBMCs. Receptors originate from a human donor with aplastic anemia. Both conserved end residues are part of each CDR3. Each record gives: D gene, CDR3 length, V gene, clone size, J gene, CDR3 protein, CDR3 DNA. D genes are given only for firm matches. The listing skips clone size in some rows; elsewhere it reads once, few, many or a size class.

D gene: NA
CDR3 length: 13
V gene: TRBV25-1
clone size: NA
J gene: TRBJ2-5
CDR3 protein: CASSEQGRETQYF
CDR3 DNA: TGTGCCAGCAGTGAGCAGGGCCGAGAGACCCAGTACTTC

D gene: NA
CDR3 length: 15
V gene: TRBV20-1
clone size: many
J gene: TRBJ2-3
CDR3 protein: CSARGPYDFTDTQYF
CDR3 DNA: TGCAGTGCTAGAGGACCTTACGACTTCACAGATACGCAGTATTTT

D gene: TRBD1
CDR3 length: 14
V gene: TRBV15
clone size: NA
J gene: TRBJ1-6
CDR3 protein: CATSKGQANSPLHF
CDR3 DNA: TGTGCCACCAGTAAGGGACAGGCTAATTCACCCCTCCACTTT

D gene: NA
CDR3 length: 13
V gene: TRBV25-1
clone size: NA
J gene: TRBJ2-7
CDR3 protein: CASSDKKTYEQYF
CDR3 DNA: TGTGCCAGCAGTGATAAGAAAACCTACGAGCAGTACTTC

D gene: NA
CDR3 length: 14
V gene: TRBV6-5
clone size: NA
J gene: TRBJ2-3
CDR3 protein: CASSSGQSADTQYF
CDR3 DNA: TGTGCCAGCAGTTCCGGGCAGTCCGCAGATACGCAGTATTTT

D gene: TRBD1
CDR3 length: 18
V gene: TRBV5-1
clone size: NA
J gene: TRBJ2-1
CDR3 protein: CASTYRDRRLGSYNEQFF
CDR3 DNA: TGCGCCAGCACCTACCGGGACAGGCGCTTGGGATCCTACAATGAGCAGTTCTTC

D gene: TRBD2
CDR3 length: 15
V gene: TRBV5-4
clone size: NA
J gene: TRBJ2-3
CDR3 protein: CASSSSTSGRYTQYF
CDR3 DNA: TGTGCCAGCAGCTCTTCGACTAGCGGGAGGTATACGCAGTATTTT

D gene: NA
CDR3 length: 19
V gene: TRBV24-1
clone size: once
J gene: TRBJ2-7
CDR3 protein: CATSSPGGTQGSHLYEQYF
CDR3 DNA: TGTGCCACCAGCAGCCCAGGGGGGACGCAAGGGTCCCACCTCTACGAGCAGTACTTC

D gene: NA
CDR3 length: 13
V gene: TRBV7-2
clone size: NA
J gene: TRBJ1-2
CDR3 protein: CASSRGRNYGYTF
CDR3 DNA: TGTGCCAGCAGCCGGGGACGGAACTATGGCTACACCTTC

D gene: TRBD2
CDR3 length: 14
V gene: TRBV19
clone size: many
J gene: TRBJ2-1
CDR3 protein: CASSRGTRYNEQFF
CDR3 DNA: TGTGCCAGTAGTAGGGGGACTAGATACAATGAGCAGTTCTTC

D gene: NA
CDR3 length: 11
V gene: TRBV10-3
clone size: few
J gene: TRBJ2-5
CDR3 protein: CAISEGGFRYF
CDR3 DNA: TGTGCCATCAGTGAGGGAGGGTTCCGGTACTTC

D gene: NA
CDR3 length: 16
V gene: TRBV12-5
clone size: NA
J gene: TRBJ1-2
CDR3 protein: CASGLVPVGTNYGYTF
CDR3 DNA: TGTGCTAGTGGTTTGGTACCCGTCGGAACTAACTATGGCTACACCTTC

D gene: NA
CDR3 length: 16
V gene: TRBV28
clone size: many
J gene: TRBJ2-1
CDR3 protein: CASSWLGGMKDNEQFF
CDR3 DNA: TGTGCCAGCAGTTGGCTGGGCGGGATGAAGGACAATGAGCAGTTCTTC

D gene: NA
CDR3 length: 14
V gene: TRBV10-3
clone size: NA
J gene: TRBJ1-3
CDR3 protein: CAISSDSSGNTIYF
CDR3 DNA: TGTGCCATCAGCTCGGACAGCTCTGGAAACACCATATATTTT

D gene: NA
CDR3 length: 12
V gene: TRBV20-1
clone size: NA
J gene: TRBJ1-1
CDR3 protein: CSARYTGGEAFF
CDR3 DNA: TGCAGTGCTAGATACACAGGAGGGGAAGCTTTCTTT

D gene: NA
CDR3 length: 13
V gene: TRBV7-9
clone size: NA
J gene: TRBJ2-3
CDR3 protein: CASSLAGPDTQYF
CDR3 DNA: TGTGCCAGCAGCTTGGCCGGACCGGATACGCAGTATTTT

D gene: NA
CDR3 length: 12
V gene: TRBV5-6
clone size: few
J gene: TRBJ1-1
CDR3 protein: CASTTRMAEAFF
CDR3 DNA: TGTGCCAGCACCACACGGATGGCTGAAGCTTTCTTT

D gene: NA
CDR3 length: 14
V gene: TRBV20-1
clone size: NA
J gene: TRBJ2-5
CDR3 protein: CSAGTGPALETQYF
CDR3 DNA: TGCAGTGCTGGAACGGGGCCAGCGCTGGAGACCCAGTACTTC

D gene: NA
CDR3 length: 16
V gene: TRBV5-5
clone size: NA
J gene: TRBJ2-5
CDR3 protein: CASSEITGDFGETQYF
CDR3 DNA: TGTGCCAGCAGCGAAATAACAGGGGACTTTGGGGAGACCCAGTACTTC

D gene: TRBD1
CDR3 length: 16
V gene: TRBV2
clone size: NA
J gene: TRBJ1-5
CDR3 protein: CASSGQTGGLVQPQHF
CDR3 DNA: TGTGCCAGCAGTGGACAGACAGGGGGCTTGGTTCAGCCCCAGCATTTT

D gene: TRBD1
CDR3 length: 17
V gene: TRBV5-1
clone size: few
J gene: TRBJ2-3
CDR3 protein: CASSLGHRDRGTDTQYF
CDR3 DNA: TGCGCCAGCAGCTTAGGTCACCGGGACAGGGGCACAGATACGCAGTATTTT

D gene: TRBD2
CDR3 length: 14
V gene: TRBV24-1
clone size: NA
J gene: TRBJ2-5
CDR3 protein: CATSRSGSQETQYF
CDR3 DNA: TGTGCCACCAGTCGAAGCGGGAGCCAAGAGACCCAGTACTTC

D gene: TRBD2
CDR3 length: 16
V gene: TRBV7-6
clone size: NA
J gene: TRBJ2-1
CDR3 protein: CASSLVTSGTYNEQFF
CDR3 DNA: TGTGCCAGCAGCTTAGTCACTAGCGGGACCTACAATGAGCAGTTCTTC

D gene: NA
CDR3 length: 17
V gene: TRBV4-3
clone size: NA
J gene: TRBJ1-6
CDR3 protein: CASSPQGYSGSNSPLHF
CDR3 DNA: TGCGCCAGCAGCCCGCAAGGGTATAGCGGATCTAATTCACCCCTCCACTTT

D gene: NA
CDR3 length: 12
V gene: TRBV29-1
clone size: NA
J gene: TRBJ2-3
CDR3 protein: CSGCGNTDTQYF
CDR3 DNA: TGCAGCGGTTGCGGGAACACAGATACGCAGTATTTT

D gene: NA
CDR3 length: 17
V gene: TRBV25-1
clone size: NA
J gene: TRBJ1-2
CDR3 protein: CASSAPRAGGRRYGYTF
CDR3 DNA: TGTGCCAGCAGTGCTCCTCGGGCGGGGGGGCGAAGGTATGGCTACACCTTC

D gene: NA
CDR3 length: 13
V gene: TRBV10-3
clone size: NA
J gene: TRBJ2-1
CDR3 protein: CASSGASYNEQFF
CDR3 DNA: TGTGCTAGCTCCGGGGCCTCCTACAATGAGCAGTTCTTC

D gene: NA
CDR3 length: 14
V gene: TRBV5-5
clone size: NA
J gene: TRBJ1-2
CDR3 protein: CASSLAGALSGYTF
CDR3 DNA: TGTGCCAGCAGCTTGGCCGGGGCCCTTAGCGGCTACACCTTC

D gene: NA
CDR3 length: 14
V gene: TRBV20-1
clone size: NA
J gene: TRBJ1-2
CDR3 protein: CSARVRTPNYGYTF
CDR3 DNA: TGCAGTGCTAGAGTAAGAACTCCTAACTATGGCTACACCTTC

D gene: NA
CDR3 length: 13
V gene: TRBV10-3
clone size: NA
J gene: TRBJ2-5
CDR3 protein: CAISQAYQETQYF
CDR3 DNA: TGTGCCATCAGTCAAGCCTACCAAGAGACCCAGTACTTC

D gene: NA
CDR3 length: 15
V gene: TRBV25-1
clone size: few
J gene: TRBJ2-5
CDR3 protein: CASSEGGTAQETQYF
CDR3 DNA: TGTGCCAGCAGTGAAGGGGGGACGGCCCAAGAGACCCAGTACTTC

D gene: TRBD1
CDR3 length: 12
V gene: TRBV29-1
clone size: NA
J gene: TRBJ2-7
CDR3 protein: CSGTGVGHEQYF
CDR3 DNA: TGCAGCGGGACAGGGGTTGGGCACGAGCAGTACTTC

D gene: NA
CDR3 length: 17
V gene: TRBV25-1
clone size: NA
J gene: TRBJ1-2
CDR3 protein: CASSERVGWTDHYGYTF
CDR3 DNA: TGTGCCAGCAGTGAACGGGTTGGGTGGACAGACCACTATGGCTACACCTTC

D gene: NA
CDR3 length: 13
V gene: TRBV20-1
clone size: NA
J gene: TRBJ2-3
CDR3 protein: CSASSSRTDTQYF
CDR3 DNA: TGCAGTGCTAGTTCCAGCCGCACAGATACGCAGTATTTT

D gene: NA
CDR3 length: 13
V gene: TRBV14
clone size: once
J gene: TRBJ2-7
CDR3 protein: CASSQDTDYEQYF
CDR3 DNA: TGTGCCAGCAGCCAGGACACCGACTACGAGCAGTACTTC

D gene: NA
CDR3 length: 13
V gene: TRBV24-1
clone size: NA
J gene: TRBJ2-3
CDR3 protein: CATSSRDTDTQYF
CDR3 DNA: TGTGCCACCAGCTCCCGGGACACAGATACGCAGTATTTT

D gene: TRBD2
CDR3 length: 16
V gene: TRBV7-8
clone size: NA
J gene: TRBJ2-5
CDR3 protein: CASSPIAGGDQETQYF
CDR3 DNA: TGTGCCAGCAGCCCAATCGCGGGGGGGGATCAAGAGACCCAGTACTTC

D gene: NA
CDR3 length: 17
V gene: TRBV20-1
clone size: once
J gene: TRBJ2-3
CDR3 protein: CSARDGGRTGETDTQYF
CDR3 DNA: TGCAGTGCTAGAGATGGAGGAAGAACGGGTGAGACAGATACGCAGTATTTT

D gene: NA
CDR3 length: 14
V gene: TRBV2
clone size: NA
J gene: TRBJ2-5
CDR3 protein: CASSDRRRGETQYF
CDR3 DNA: TGTGCCAGCAGCGACAGACGGCGGGGAGAGACCCAGTACTTC

D gene: TRBD2
CDR3 length: 15
V gene: TRBV20-1
clone size: NA
J gene: TRBJ2-7
CDR3 protein: CSAKSLAGGTYEQYF
CDR3 DNA: TGCAGTGCTAAATCGCTAGCGGGGGGGACCTACGAGCAGTACTTC

D gene: NA
CDR3 length: 13
V gene: TRBV6-5
clone size: few
J gene: TRBJ2-7
CDR3 protein: CASSYSGPYEQYF
CDR3 DNA: TGTGCCAGCAGTTACTCCGGTCCCTACGAGCAGTACTTC

D gene: NA
CDR3 length: 16
V gene: TRBV10-3
clone size: NA
J gene: TRBJ1-5
CDR3 protein: CAISESKTGSYQPQHF
CDR3 DNA: TGTGCCATCAGTGAGTCGAAGACAGGTAGTTATCAGCCCCAGCATTTT

D gene: NA
CDR3 length: 13
V gene: TRBV6-1
clone size: once
J gene: TRBJ1-4
CDR3 protein: CASYKQPNEKLFF
CDR3 DNA: TGTGCCAGCTATAAACAGCCGAATGAAAAACTGTTTTTT

D gene: NA
CDR3 length: 16
V gene: TRBV10-3
clone size: NA
J gene: TRBJ2-3
CDR3 protein: CAISDPLVGGTDTQYF
CDR3 DNA: TGTGCCATCAGTGATCCCTTGGTTGGAGGAACAGATACGCAGTATTTT

D gene: NA
CDR3 length: 14
V gene: TRBV12-3/TRBV12-4
clone size: once
J gene: TRBJ1-3
CDR3 protein: CASSLGGYGNTIYF
CDR3 DNA: TGTGCCAGCAGTTTGGGGGGCTATGGAAACACCATATATTTT

D gene: NA
CDR3 length: 14
V gene: TRBV20-1
clone size: NA
J gene: TRBJ1-1
CDR3 protein: CSARPSSMNAEAFF
CDR3 DNA: TGCAGTGCTAGACCGTCATCGATGAACGCTGAAGCTTTCTTT